The clone carrying this TCR beta chain was observed many times. The data belong to a study of Graves' ophthalmopathy and Graves' hyperthyroidism. This CDR3 region has 15 residues. Germline CDR1 LNHNV, CDR2 YYDKDF (reference sequence). The V and J ends lost 0 bases and 1 base respectively, with 9 bases between them. TCR beta CDR3 regions were amplified from RNA transcripts. First-round RT-PCR used HTBI primers; second-round multiplex PCR followed. TCRdb reprocessed the multiplex PCR reads via MiXCR and lists one record per CDR3 protein. Among just over 400,000 distinct CDR3 sequences listed, about 21% were seen once.

The TCR originated in a woman in her late teens or twenties with stable Graves' hyperthyroidism. The chain employs TRBV15 and TRBJ2-5; possibly TRBD1 for D (5 bases). Sequenced: peripheral blood. Here the CDR3 DNA reads TGTGCCACCAGCAGAGATCAGGGAATCCAAGAGACCCAGTACTTC. This sequence encodes CATSRDQGIQETQYF.